A selection of T cell receptor beta chains follows, all from one sample in a study of cytomegalovirus exposure and HLA in healthy donors. The assay was immunoSEQ multiplex PCR, and TCRdb's table has in-frame clones only and misses some. The sample lists around 67,000 clones, around 72% occurring once. Sequenced input: PBMCs. The receptors shown here come from a woman aged 30 to 39 in good health and CMV-seropositive. The CDR3 runs from the conserved cysteine through the conserved F or W. D genes are given only for firm matches. Clone size is not always given. Where it is, it says once, few, many or a class for expanded clones.

d_call clone_size j_call v_call cdr3_aa cdr3_nt
TRBD1 - TRBJ1-1 TRBV27 CASSFRDRVTEAFF TGTGCCAGCAGTTTCCGGGACAGGGTCACTGAAGCTTTCTTT
- - TRBJ2-3 TRBV28 CASSLSGTNSNTQYF TGTGCCAGCAGTTTAAGCGGGACAAACAGTAATACGCAGTATTTT
- - TRBJ2-4 TRBV5-1 CASSGPPGQYIQYF TGCGCCAGCAGCGGGCCCCCGGGACAATACATTCAGTACTTC
TRBD1 - TRBJ1-4 TRBV27 CASSLALGQVPGKLFF TGTGCCAGCAGTTTGGCCCTCGGACAGGTACCCGGAAAACTGTTTTTT
TRBD1 - TRBJ1-3 TRBV29-1 CSAGTAGNTIYF TGCAGCGCCGGGACAGCTGGAAACACCATATATTTT
- - TRBJ2-5 TRBV6-5 CASSYSRVLEGGTQYF TGTGCCAGCAGTTACTCGAGGGTTTTGGAAGGTGGGACCCAGTACTTC
- - TRBJ2-1 TRBV15 CATSRFGAGGEQFF TGTGCCACCAGCAGATTCGGAGCCGGGGGTGAGCAGTTCTTC
- few TRBJ2-3 TRBV12-2 CASSLATVQDTQYF TGTGCCAGCAGCTTAGCGACTGTTCAAGATACGCAGTATTTT
- - TRBJ2-1 TRBV4-3 CASSQEWAGGSYNEQFF TGCGCCAGCAGCCAAGAGTGGGCAGGGGGGTCCTACAATGAGCAGTTCTTC
- - TRBJ2-3 TRBV7-6 CASSPGLFSTDTQYF TGTGCCAGCAGCCCGGGACTCTTTAGCACAGATACGCAGTATTTT
- - TRBJ2-7 TRBV28 CASSYYGEQYF TGTGCCAGCAGTTATTACGGCGAGCAGTACTTC
- - TRBJ2-7 TRBV7-2 CASSLVGRLPYEQYF TGTGCCAGCAGCTTAGTTGGGAGACTTCCCTACGAGCAGTACTTC
TRBD1 - TRBJ1-5 TRBV7-2 CASSLGDSGNQPQHF TGTGCCAGCAGCTTGGGGGACAGCGGCAATCAGCCCCAGCATTTT
TRBD1 - TRBJ1-2 TRBV7-9 CASSLQGQSYGYTF TGTGCCAGCAGCTTACAGGGACAGAGCTATGGCTACACCTTC
TRBD1 - TRBJ2-1 TRBV5-8 CASSLGTGVYNEQFF TGTGCCAGCAGCTTAGGGACAGGGGTCTACAATGAGCAGTTCTTC
TRBD1 - TRBJ2-2 TRBV7-2 CASKQGVRELFF TGTGCCAGCAAGCAGGGGGTCCGGGAGCTGTTTTTT
TRBD1 - TRBJ2-6 TRBV5-1 CASSQGQVSGANVLTF TGCGCCAGCAGCCAAGGACAGGTCTCTGGGGCCAACGTCCTGACTTTC
- - TRBJ1-1 TRBV19 CASSIPTPQGNTEAFF TGTGCCAGTAGTATCCCGACACCACAAGGGAACACTGAAGCTTTCTTT
- - TRBJ2-7 TRBV7-9 CASSLAVSLYEQYF TGTGCCAGCAGCCTAGCAGTGAGCCTCTACGAGCAGTACTTC
TRBD2 medium-sized TRBJ2-1 TRBV6-6 CASRPGTSGAHNEQFF TGTGCCAGCAGACCCGGGACTAGCGGGGCACACAATGAGCAGTTCTTC
- - TRBJ2-6 TRBV7-2 CASLPTPGANVLTF TGTGCCAGTCTCCCGACTCCAGGGGCCAACGTCCTGACTTTC
TRBD1 - TRBJ1-2 TRBV28 CASSPIGQGVHGYTF TGTGCCAGCAGCCCCATTGGGCAGGGGGTTCATGGCTACACCTTC
- - TRBJ2-1 TRBV28 CASRPGGSAYNEQFF TGTGCCAGCAGACCAGGAGGGAGCGCCTACAATGAGCAGTTCTTC
- once TRBJ2-7 TRBV11-2 CASSLVAGNYEQYF TGTGCCAGCAGCTTAGTCGCGGGAAACTACGAGCAGTACTTC
- few TRBJ2-3 TRBV27 CASSLLDRQYF TGTGCCAGCAGTTTACTAGACAGGCAGTATTTT
TRBD2 - TRBJ2-1 TRBV27 CASSSGLAGYNEQFF TGTGCCAGCAGTTCGGGACTAGCTGGTTACAATGAGCAGTTCTTC